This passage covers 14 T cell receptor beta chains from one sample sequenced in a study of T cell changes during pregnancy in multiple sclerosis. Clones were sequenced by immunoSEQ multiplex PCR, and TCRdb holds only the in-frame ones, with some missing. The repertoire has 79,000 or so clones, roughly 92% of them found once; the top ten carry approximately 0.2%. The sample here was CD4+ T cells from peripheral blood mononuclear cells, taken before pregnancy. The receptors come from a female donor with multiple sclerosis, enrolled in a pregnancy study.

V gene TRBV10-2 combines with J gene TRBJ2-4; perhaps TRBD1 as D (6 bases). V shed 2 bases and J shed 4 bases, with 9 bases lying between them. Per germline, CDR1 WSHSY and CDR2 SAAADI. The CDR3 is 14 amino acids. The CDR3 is CASSERRGKNIQYF. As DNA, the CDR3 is TGCGCCAGCAGTGAGAGAAGGGGGAAAAACATTCAGTACTTC.

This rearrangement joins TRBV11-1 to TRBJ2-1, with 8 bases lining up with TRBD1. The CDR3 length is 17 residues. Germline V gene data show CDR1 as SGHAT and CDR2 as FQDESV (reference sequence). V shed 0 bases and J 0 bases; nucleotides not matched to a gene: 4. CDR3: CASSLARTGSSYNEQFF. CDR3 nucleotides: TGTGCCAGCAGCTTAGCCCGGACAGGGAGCTCCTACAATGAGCAGTTCTTC.

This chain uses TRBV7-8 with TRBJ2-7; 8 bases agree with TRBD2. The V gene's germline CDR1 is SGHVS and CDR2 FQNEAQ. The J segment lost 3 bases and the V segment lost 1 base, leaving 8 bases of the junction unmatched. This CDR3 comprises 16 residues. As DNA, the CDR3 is TGTGCCAGCAGCTTAGATCCGGGGGGGCTAATCTACGAGCAGTACTTC. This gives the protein CASSLDPGGLIYEQYF.

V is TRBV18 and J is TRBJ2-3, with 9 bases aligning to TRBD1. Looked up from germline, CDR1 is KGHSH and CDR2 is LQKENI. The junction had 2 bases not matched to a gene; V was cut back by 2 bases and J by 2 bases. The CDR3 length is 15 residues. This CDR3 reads CASSPRQGVTDTQYF. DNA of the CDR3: TGTGCCAGCTCACCAAGACAGGGGGTCACAGATACGCAGTATTTT. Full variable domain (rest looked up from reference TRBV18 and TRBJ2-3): NAGVMQNPRHLVRRRGQEARLRCSPMKGHSHVYWYRQLPEEGLKFMVYLQKENIIDESGMPKERFSAEFPKEGPSILRIQQVVRGDSAAYFCASSPRQGVTDTQYFGPGTRLTVL.

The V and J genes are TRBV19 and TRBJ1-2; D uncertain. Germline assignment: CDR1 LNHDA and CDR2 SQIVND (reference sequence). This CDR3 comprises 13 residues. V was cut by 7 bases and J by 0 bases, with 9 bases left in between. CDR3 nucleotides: TGTGCCAGTACGGGAGGTTCTAACTATGGCTACACCTTC. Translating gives CASTGGSNYGYTF.

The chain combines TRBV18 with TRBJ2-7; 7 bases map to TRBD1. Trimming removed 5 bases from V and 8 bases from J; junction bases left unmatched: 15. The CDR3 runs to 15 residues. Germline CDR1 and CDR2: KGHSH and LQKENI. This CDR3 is CASSELGQQFAKQYF. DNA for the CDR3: TGTGCCAGCTCAGAGTTGGGACAGCAATTCGCGAAGCAGTACTTC.

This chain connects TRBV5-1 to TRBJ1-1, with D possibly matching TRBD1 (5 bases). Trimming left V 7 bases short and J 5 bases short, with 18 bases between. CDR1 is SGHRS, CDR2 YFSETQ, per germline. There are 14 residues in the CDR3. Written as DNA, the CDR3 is TGCGCCAGCGGGTCTTTAGGGGAAGGAACTGAAGCTTTCTTT. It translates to CASGSLGEGTEAFF.

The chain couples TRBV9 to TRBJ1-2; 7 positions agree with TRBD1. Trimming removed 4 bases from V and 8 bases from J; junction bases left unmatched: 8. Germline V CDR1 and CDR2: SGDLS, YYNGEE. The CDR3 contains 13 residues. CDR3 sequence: CASSPGTDWGYTF. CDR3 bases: TGTGCCAGCAGCCCGGGGACAGACTGGGGCTACACCTTC.

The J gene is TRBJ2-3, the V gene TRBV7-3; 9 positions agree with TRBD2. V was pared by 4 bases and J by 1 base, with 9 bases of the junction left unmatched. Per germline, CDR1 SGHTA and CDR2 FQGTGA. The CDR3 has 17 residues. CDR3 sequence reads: CASSSHRLAEGTDTQYF. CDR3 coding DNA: TGTGCCAGCAGCTCCCATCGACTAGCGGAGGGCACAGATACGCAGTATTTT.

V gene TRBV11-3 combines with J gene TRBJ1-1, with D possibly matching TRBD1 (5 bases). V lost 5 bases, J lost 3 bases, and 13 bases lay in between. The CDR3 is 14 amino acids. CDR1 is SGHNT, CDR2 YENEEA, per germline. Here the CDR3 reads CASSPGWGDTEAFF. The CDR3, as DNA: TGTGCCAGCAGCCCGGGGTGGGGGGACACTGAAGCTTTCTTT.

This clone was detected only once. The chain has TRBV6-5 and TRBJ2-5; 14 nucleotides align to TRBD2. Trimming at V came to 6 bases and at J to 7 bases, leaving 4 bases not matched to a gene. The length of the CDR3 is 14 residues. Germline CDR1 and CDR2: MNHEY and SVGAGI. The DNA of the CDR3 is TGTGCCAGCAGCGGACTAGCGGGGGGAGGGACCCAGTACTTC. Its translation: CASSGLAGGGTQYF.

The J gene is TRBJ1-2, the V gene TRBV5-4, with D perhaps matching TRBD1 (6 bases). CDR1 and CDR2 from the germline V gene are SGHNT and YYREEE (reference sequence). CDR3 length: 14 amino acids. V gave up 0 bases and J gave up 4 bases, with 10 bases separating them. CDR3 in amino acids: CASSLDRESYGYTF. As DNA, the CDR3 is TGTGCCAGCAGCTTGGACAGGGAGAGCTATGGCTACACCTTC.

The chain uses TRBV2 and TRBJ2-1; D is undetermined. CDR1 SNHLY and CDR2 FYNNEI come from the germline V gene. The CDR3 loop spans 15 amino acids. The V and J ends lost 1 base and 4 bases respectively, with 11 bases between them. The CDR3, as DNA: TGTGCCAGCAGTGAAGTGGGTAGCCTGTACAATGAGCAGTTCTTC. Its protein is CASSEVGSLYNEQFF.

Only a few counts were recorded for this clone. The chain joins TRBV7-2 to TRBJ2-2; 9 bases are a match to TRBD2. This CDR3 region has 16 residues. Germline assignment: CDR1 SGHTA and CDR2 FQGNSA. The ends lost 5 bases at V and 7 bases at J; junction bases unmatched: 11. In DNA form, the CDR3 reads TGTGCCAGCAGCCTTGGCGGGGGGGTTAGGAACGGGGAGCTGTTTTTT. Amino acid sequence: CASSLGGGVRNGELFF.